A single sample is the source of the 31 T cell receptor beta chains below, sequenced in a study of blood T cells in healthy people across ages (dated by TCRdb to between 2014 and 2017). Library method: 5' RACE. Data came from an Illumina HiSeq 2500. The second PCR ran for about 6 to 11 cycles and used a J-beta primer mix along with a sample-barcoded 5' primer. Using fastp at Q25 and MiXCR, TCRdb reprocessed the public reads and kept productive beta chains. Rows are combined by CDR3 protein, so each entry shows the most common genes and DNA. The sample data list more than 900,000 distinct CDR3 sequences, and 25% to 35% of these were observed just once. Roughly 10% of the sample comes from the top ten. The data were also submitted as part of a second study, on T cells of mothers and their children.

The sample comprised blood. These receptors were obtained from a woman aged 40 to 50 in good health.

On this clonotype: A read error may account for a junction end that differs from germline. The chain recombines TRBV5-1 with TRBJ2-2; D assignment may be TRBD1 or TRBD2 (6 bases each). This CDR3 is 15 amino acids long. The germline gives CDR1 SGHRS, CDR2 YFSETQ. The CDR3 loop is CASGVVTGGGGERFF. CDR3 sequence (DNA): TGCGCCAGCGGCGTTGTGACCGGGGGCGGCGGGGAGCGGTTTTTT. Full variable domain (missing parts from reference TRBV5-1 and TRBJ2-2): KAGVTQTPRYLIKTRGQQVTLSCSPISGHRSVSWYQQTPGQGLQFLFEYFSETQRNKGNFPGRFSGRQFSNSRSEMNVSTLELGDSALYLCASGVVTGGGGERFFGEGSRLTVL.

Note on this clonotype: A much larger clone is a single base away; this may be a read error. The gene calls are TRBV9 and TRBJ1-2; D unresolved. The CDR3 runs to 14 residues. V dropped 0 bases and J dropped 10 bases, with 16 bases sitting between them. Germline assignment: CDR1 SGDLS and CDR2 YYNGEE. CDR3 bases: TGTGCCAGCAGCGTAGGATCGGGGAACGATGACTACACCTTC. Amino acids: CASSVGSGNDDYTF.

Comment on this clonotype: A much larger clone is a single base away; this may be a read error. The genes are TRBV20-1 and TRBJ2-5; TRBD2 matches at 9 bases. The J call may be incorrect, as the DNA end agrees better with TRBJ2-7. CDR1 DFQATT and CDR2 SNEGSKA come from the germline V gene (reference sequence). This CDR3 is built from 14 residues. CDR3 in DNA: TGCAGTGCTAGTGTGGGACTAGCAGGATGCGAGCAGTACTTC. Translated, it gives CSASVGLAGCEQYF.

This chain links TRBV7-8 with TRBJ2-1; D tentatively reads TRBD1 or TRBD2 (5 bases each). The V gene lost 5 bases and the J gene lost 7 bases, with 21 bases spanning the gap. The CDR3 runs to 16 residues. Germline lookup yields CDR1 SGHVS and CDR2 FQNEAQ. CDR3 region: CASSPLGVESLNEQFF. CDR3 in DNA: TGTGCCAGCAGCCCGTTGGGGGTGGAGAGTCTAAATGAGCAGTTCTTC.

Concerning this clonotype: A read error may account for a junction end that differs from germline. The chain links TRBV10-3 to TRBJ2-2; D may be TRBD1 or TRBD2 (5 bases each). The CDR3 length is 15 residues. Germline values: CDR1 ENHRY, CDR2 SYGVKD. The CDR3 spells CTITMGPVNTGELFF. CDR3 nucleotides: TGTACCATCACCATGGGACCGGTGAACACCGGGGAGCTGTTTTTT.

The gene calls are TRBV12-3 or TRBV12-4 and TRBJ2-2; possible D gene TRBD2, 5 bases. CDR3 length equals 14 residues. Trimming removed 5 bases from V and 5 bases from J, with 12 bases in between. In DNA form, the CDR3 reads TGTGCCAGCAGTCCCGGGGTCGGAACCGGGGAGCTGTTTTTT. Translated, it gives CASSPGVGTGELFF.

The chain employs TRBV5-1 and TRBJ2-3; 8 nucleotides line up with TRBD1. With V trimmed by 4 bases and J by 2 bases, 6 bases remained unmatched. This CDR3 has 15 amino acids. CDR1 SGHRS and CDR2 YFSETQ come from the germline V gene. This chain's CDR3 is CASSGGTGFTDTQYF. The CDR3 nucleotides read TGCGCCAGCAGCGGGGGGACAGGCTTCACAGATACGCAGTATTTT.

Concerning this clonotype: An end of the junction differs from the germline gene, which may be a read error. The chain is built from TRBV6-2 or TRBV6-3 and TRBJ2-3, with TRBD2 matching 9 bases. The CDR3 runs 16 residues. The germline V gene has CDR1 MNHEY and CDR2 SVGEGT. In nucleotides, the CDR3 is TGTACCAGCAGGACTGGCGGGGGGGCCCGCACAGATACGCAGTATTTT. It specifies CTSRTGGGARTDTQYF.

This clonotype has at least ten counts. Here the CDR3 DNA reads TGTGCCAGCAGTTACTCGGATGGGAACGAGCAGTACTTC. It yields the protein CASSYSDGNEQYF. The chain combines TRBV6-6 with TRBJ2-7; D is unresolved. The CDR3 is 13 amino acids. The V end was cut by 0 bases, the J end by 5 bases, with 8 bases between. Germline CDR1 reads MNHNY; CDR2 reads SVGAGI (reference sequence).

This clonotype was picked up a small number of times. This may stem from a read error, because a much larger clone lies one nucleotide away. The rearrangement uses TRBV10-3 and TRBJ2-1, with D possibly TRBD2 on 6 matching bases. Germline V gene sequence: CDR1 ENHRY, CDR2 SYGVKD. Trimming took off 6 bases at V and 7 bases at J, with 7 bases between the two ends. The CDR3 runs 11 residues. CDR3 DNA: TGTGCCATCAGCCGGGGGAATGAGCAGTTCTTC. Translation: CAISRGNEQFF.

The chain recombines TRBV20-1 with TRBJ2-1; the match to TRBD1 covers 9 bases. The germline gives CDR1 DFQATT, CDR2 SNEGSKA (reference sequence). The CDR3 covers 14 residues. V was clipped by 3 bases and J by 4 bases; unmatched bases: 4. DNA for the CDR3: TGCAGTGCTAGGGGACAGGGCCTATACAATGAGCAGTTCTTC. Its protein product is CSARGQGLYNEQFF.

A remark on this clonotype: This clone may be a read error of a much larger clone one base away. This rearrangement joins TRBV6-5 to TRBJ2-5; weak D call: TRBD1 (5 bases). TRBJ2-1 explains the end of the DNA better; the J call may be wrong. This CDR3 has 13 amino acids. Germline V gene sequence: CDR1 MNHEY, CDR2 SVGAGI. The CDR3 DNA reads TGTGCCAGCAGAGCAGACAGCCAAGAGACCCAGTTCTTC. Residues: CASRADSQETQFF.

This chain joins TRBV4-3 and TRBJ2-3; 7 bases match TRBD1. The V gene's germline CDR1 is LGHNA and CDR2 YSLEER. The J segment lost 0 bases and the V segment lost 0 bases, leaving 6 bases of the junction unmatched. This CDR3 is built from 17 residues. CDR3 bases: TGCGCCAGCAGCCAAGATCTGAAGGGGGCGAGCACAGATACGCAGTATTTT. This sequence encodes CASSQDLKGASTDTQYF.

With regard to this clonotype: Just one base apart from a much larger clone, this may be a read error. This chain links TRBV27 with TRBJ2-5; 9 bases match TRBD2. There are 19 residues in the CDR3. Germline CDR1 and CDR2: MNHEY and SMNVEV (reference sequence). DNA of the CDR3: TGTGCCAGCAGTTTATCGTGGGTAGCGGGGGTGACTTCCCAAGAGAACCAGTACTTC. Protein sequence: CASSLSWVAGVTSQENQYF.

This clonotype has a count of ten or more. The chain uses TRBV5-1 and TRBJ2-7; tentatively, D is TRBD1 (5 bases). Per germline, CDR1 SGHRS and CDR2 YFSETQ. V gave up 4 bases and J gave up 1 base, with 15 bases separating them. CDR3 length equals 15 residues. As DNA, the CDR3 is TGCGCCAGCAGCGCTAGGGGAATCGGGTCCTACGAGCAGTACTTC. As protein: CASSARGIGSYEQYF.

In regard to this clonotype: A single base separates this from a much larger clone, so it may be a read error. The chain is built from TRBV27 and TRBJ2-1; weak D call: TRBD2 (6 bases). Germline V CDR1 and CDR2: MNHEY, SMNVEV (reference sequence). This CDR3 is 15 amino acids long. CDR3 DNA: TGTGCCAGCACCTACGACGGGGGTTTAATCAATGAGCAGTGCTTC. Protein sequence: CASTYDGGLINEQCF.

This clonotype was observed at least ten times. This chain joins TRBV15 and TRBJ2-7; tentative D call: TRBD1 (6 bases). V lost 3 bases, J lost 0 bases, and 12 bases lay in between. The germline gives CDR1 LNHNV, CDR2 YYDKDF (reference sequence). The CDR3 has 15 amino acids. CDR3 in amino acids: CATSRGHLLSYEQYF. The CDR3 DNA reads TGTGCCACCAGCAGGGGACATCTCCTCTCCTACGAGCAGTACTTC.

This clonotype has more than one count but fewer than ten. The chain employs TRBV3-1 and TRBJ1-2, with D unresolved. In germline, CDR1 is LGHDT, CDR2 YNNKEL (reference sequence). Between the trimmed V and J ends, which lost 1 base and 8 bases, there was a span of 11 bases. This CDR3 spans 13 amino acids. The CDR3 bases are TGTGCCAGCAGCCAAGCGCCGGGTTCGGGCTACACCTTC. Residues: CASSQAPGSGYTF.

With regard to this clonotype: One junction end does not reproduce the germline sequence, and a read error may be involved. The J gene is TRBJ2-1, the V gene TRBV28; TRBD1 matches at 10 bases. CDR1 and CDR2 from the germline V gene are MDHEN and SYDVKM. The CDR3 runs to 14 residues. CDR3 protein: CASSLPGQGNEQSF. In DNA form, the CDR3 reads TGTGCCAGCAGTTTACCGGGACAGGGGAATGAGCAGTCCTTC.

This clonotype has just a few counts. In DNA form, the CDR3 reads TGTGCCAGCAGTACCCGACAGGGGAGCACAGATACGCAGTATTTT. Protein: CASSTRQGSTDTQYF. The rearrangement links TRBV25-1 to TRBJ2-3; 8 bases agree with TRBD1. The CDR3 runs to 15 residues. Per germline, CDR1 MGHDK and CDR2 SYGVNS. Unmatched junction bases numbered 4, after V lost 5 bases and J lost 0 bases.

The sample holds many counts of this clonotype. The genes are TRBV7-2 and TRBJ2-7; TRBD2 agrees at 10 bases. Germline V lookup: CDR1 SGHTA, CDR2 FQGNSA. This CDR3 has 16 residues. Trimming cost V 10 bases and J 9 bases; bases outside gene matches: 21. CDR3 residues: CATLTPGLAGARAQYF. CDR3 nucleotide sequence: TGTGCCACCTTAACTCCTGGGCTAGCGGGGGCTCGGGCGCAGTACTTC.

This clonotype was found a few times. V is TRBV7-2 and J is TRBJ2-3; 8 bases align to TRBD2. The germline V gene has CDR1 SGHTA and CDR2 FQGNSA. The CDR3 is made up of 16 amino acids. Unmatched junction bases numbered 11, after V lost 6 bases and J lost 3 bases. CDR3 residues: CASSFEGGGRTDTQYF. CDR3 in DNA: TGTGCCAGCAGTTTCGAGGGCGGGGGGAGGACAGATACGCAGTATTTT.

This chain uses TRBV7-9 with TRBJ2-5; no definite D call. Trimming took off 5 bases at V and 2 bases at J, with 18 bases between the two ends. The CDR3 spans 16 residues. Germline CDR1 and CDR2: SEHNR and FQNEAQ (reference sequence). As DNA, the CDR3 is TGTGCCAGCAGCCCATGGACGGGTTCCTTACAAGAGACCCAGTACTTC. This codes for CASSPWTGSLQETQYF. The whole variable domain, filled in from reference TRBV7-9 and TRBJ2-5, reads DTGVSQNPRHKITKRGQNVTFRCDPISEHNRLYWYRQTLGQGPEFLTYFQNEAQLEKSRLLSDRFSAERPKGSFSTLEIQRTEQGDSAMYLCASSPWTGSLQETQYFGPGTRLLVL.

This clonotype was seen a few times. The V and J genes are TRBV9 and TRBJ2-1, with no clear D. The germline CDR1 and CDR2 sequences are SGDLS and YYNGEE. The CDR3 loop spans 14 amino acids. V shed 0 bases and J shed 7 bases, with 11 bases lying between them. CDR3 amino acids: CASSVAFLDNEQFF. The CDR3 bases are TGTGCCAGCAGCGTAGCGTTTTTAGATAATGAGCAGTTCTTC.

With regard to this clonotype: A much larger clone differs by one base, so this may be a read error. The chain carries TRBV18 and TRBJ2-3, with 8 bases that match TRBD2. This CDR3 has 15 amino acids. Germline V gene lookup returns CDR1 KGHSH and CDR2 LQKENI. The CDR3 bases are TGTGCCAGCTCACCGGGACTAGGAAGCACAGATACGCAGGATTTT. This codes for CASSPGLGSTDTQDF.

This clonotype turned up a few times. The rearrangement joins TRBV2 to TRBJ1-2; D unclear. V was trimmed by 6 bases and J by 5 bases, leaving 16 bases between them. Germline V gene data show CDR1 as SNHLY and CDR2 as FYNNEI. The CDR3 covers 14 residues. The DNA for the CDR3 is TGTGCCAGCAGCAACTCAGGCAGAATTTATGGCTACACCTTC. It codes for CASSNSGRIYGYTF.

This clonotype was detected once. This chain uses TRBV3-1 with TRBJ2-5; D is undetermined. The germline gives CDR1 LGHDT, CDR2 YNNKEL (reference sequence). This CDR3 comprises 15 residues. The V and J ends lost 4 bases and 1 base respectively, with 13 bases between them. The CDR3 is CASSRTAGFQETQYF. CDR3 DNA: TGTGCCAGCAGCCGAACCGCAGGTTTCCAAGAGACCCAGTACTTC.

V and J are TRBV27 and TRBJ2-7; 7 nucleotides match TRBD1. Germline CDR1 is MNHEY and CDR2 is SMNVEV (reference sequence). The CDR3 totals 13 residues. V dropped 4 bases and J dropped 10; count of bases not matched to a gene: 10. The CDR3 loop is CASSYGQANLQYF. The DNA for the CDR3 is TGTGCCAGCAGTTACGGACAGGCCAACCTTCAGTACTTC.

This clonotype was recorded many times. V gene TRBV6-5 combines with J gene TRBJ2-1; TRBD2 might be the D (6 bases). The germline CDR1 and CDR2 sequences are MNHEY and SVGAGI. The CDR3 has 13 residues. V lost 2 bases and J lost 8, with 10 bases in between. The CDR3 nucleotides read TGTGCCAGCAGTTACCGGCCGGGAGATGAGCAGTTCTTC. Translation gives CASSYRPGDEQFF.

On this clonotype: The junction and the germline gene differ at one end; a read error may be behind it. The chain combines TRBV10-3 with TRBJ2-5; 7 positions agree with TRBD1. The CDR3 extends over 15 amino acids. The germline V gene has CDR1 ENHRY and CDR2 SYGVKD. Here the CDR3 DNA reads TGCGCCACCAGTGAGTCGACGGGACAGCAAGAGACCCAGTACTTC. Its translation: CATSESTGQQETQYF.

This clonotype showed up many times. The chain has TRBV28 and TRBJ2-5; TRBD2 aligns across 8 bases. Per the germline V gene, CDR1 is MDHEN and CDR2 is SYDVKM. With V trimmed by 5 bases and J by 0 bases, 11 bases remained unmatched. The CDR3 extends over 17 amino acids. CDR3 loop: CASSPRVRGGYQETQYF. CDR3 coding DNA: TGTGCCAGCAGTCCCCGGGTCCGGGGGGGGTACCAAGAGACCCAGTACTTC.